One T cell receptor beta chain is described in this entry. Its ends do not fully match the called genes, so a read error is possible. Per the study methods: Reference gene primers were amplified, and this amplification served to estimate nucleated cell counts. Sequencing was performed with immunoSEQ multiplex PCR; in TCRdb, only in-frame clones are kept and a portion is missing. D and trimming were read from the DNA, whereas the V and J calls and clone size are those reported in that table. The sample holds approximately 260,000 clones, about 80% seen once. Germline V gene sequence: CDR1 SGHVS, CDR2 FQNEAQ. The CDR3 extends over 16 amino acids. The sample originates from a study of blood T cell repertoires in COVID-19.

The specimen sequenced was peripheral blood. The chain uses TRBV7-8 and TRBJ2-7, with 8 bases identical to TRBD1. This TCR came from an elderly woman with acute or convalescent COVID-19. The CDR3 sequence is CASSHTPRGRSHEQYF. Written as DNA, the CDR3 is TGTGCCAGCAGCCACACACCCAGGGGGCGCTCCCACGAGCAGTACTTC.